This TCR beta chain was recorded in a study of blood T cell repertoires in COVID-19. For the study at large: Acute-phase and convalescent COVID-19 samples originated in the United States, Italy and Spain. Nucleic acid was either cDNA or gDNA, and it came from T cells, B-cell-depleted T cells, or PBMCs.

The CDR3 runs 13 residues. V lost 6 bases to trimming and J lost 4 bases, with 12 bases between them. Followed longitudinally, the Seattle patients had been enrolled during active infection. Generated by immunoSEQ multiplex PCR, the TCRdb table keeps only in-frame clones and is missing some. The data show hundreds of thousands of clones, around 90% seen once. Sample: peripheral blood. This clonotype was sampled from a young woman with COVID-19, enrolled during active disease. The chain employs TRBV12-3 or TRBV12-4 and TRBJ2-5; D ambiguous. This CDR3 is CASSQTGRETQYF. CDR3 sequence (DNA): TGTGCCAGCAGCCAGACTGGTCGAGAGACCCAGTACTTC.